This is a list of T cell receptor beta chains from one sample in a study of T cells after yellow fever vaccination. TCRdb redid the calling of the 5' RACE reads with MiXCR, one entry per CDR3 protein. The sample has tens of thousands of distinct CDR3 sequences; 5% to 6.5% are singletons. The material was PBMCs, either bulk or a sorted T-cell subset (CD4+, CD8+, memory, or dextramer-sorted; not recorded which), obtained on the day of the yellow fever booster vaccination. These receptors originate from a man younger than 30 who received the YFV17D yellow fever vaccine. Both conserved end residues are part of each CDR3.

length: 12
J: TRBJ2-5
V: TRBV6-5
CDR3: CASSSIRETQYF

length: 14
J: TRBJ1-3
V: TRBV4-1
CDR3: CASSPGDFGNTIYF

length: 13
J: TRBJ1-1
V: TRBV5-4
CDR3: CASTQGGDTEAFF

length: 19
J: TRBJ1-3
V: TRBV27
CDR3: CASSLVSQGRYPSGNTIYF

length: 14
J: TRBJ2-1
V: TRBV14
CDR3: CASSQIQGATEQFF

length: 12
J: TRBJ2-1
V: TRBV12-3/TRBV12-4
CDR3: CASRYQGSEQFF

length: 11
J: TRBJ1-1
V: TRBV27
CDR3: CASSLYGEAFF

length: 13
J: TRBJ1-5
V: TRBV9
CDR3: CASSVSGNQPQHF

length: 12
J: TRBJ2-3
V: TRBV9
CDR3: CASSPQGQTQYF

length: 15
J: TRBJ2-5
V: TRBV6-6
CDR3: CASRWTSGGAGTQYF

length: 11
J: TRBJ2-1
V: TRBV27
CDR3: CASQYGNEQFF

length: 14
J: TRBJ1-5
V: TRBV21-1
CDR3: CASRTEVGNQPQHF

length: 16
J: TRBJ2-3
V: TRBV10-2
CDR3: CASSDLRDSFTDTQYF

length: 14
J: TRBJ1-2
V: TRBV9
CDR3: CASSVAPGSRGYTF

length: 12
J: TRBJ2-7
V: TRBV5-1
CDR3: CASSLVGNEQYF

length: 16
J: TRBJ1-5
V: TRBV4-1
CDR3: CASSQGLGRGHQPQHF

length: 11
J: TRBJ2-3
V: TRBV7-9
CDR3: CASSVGTSGYF

length: 14
J: TRBJ1-6
V: TRBV4-1
CDR3: CASSQPFYNSPLHF

length: 13
J: TRBJ1-2
V: TRBV7-2
CDR3: CASRPSGANGYTF

length: 22
J: TRBJ2-7
V: TRBV27
CDR3: CASSSKPPGLADYLPTSYEQYF

length: 14
J: TRBJ1-1
V: TRBV29-1
CDR3: CSVEQPTGGLEAFF

length: 15
J: TRBJ2-5
V: TRBV7-7
CDR3: CASSRTSGDQETQYF

length: 12
J: TRBJ2-3
V: TRBV24-1
CDR3: CATSDSTDTQYF

length: 16
J: TRBJ1-4
V: TRBV9
CDR3: CASSVATGLTNEKLFF

length: 15
J: TRBJ1-1
V: TRBV12-3/TRBV12-4
CDR3: CACRGVGGSNTEAFF

length: 17
J: TRBJ2-7
V: TRBV4-1
CDR3: CASSPSPGAGQDYEQYF

length: 15
J: TRBJ2-1
V: TRBV3-1
CDR3: CASSRPVGVYNEQFF

length: 12
J: TRBJ2-1
V: TRBV18
CDR3: CASSPGAGEQFF

length: 13
J: TRBJ2-2
V: TRBV12-3/TRBV12-4
CDR3: CASSLVLPGELFF

length: 14
J: TRBJ2-1
V: TRBV29-1
CDR3: CSVVVAYSYNEQFF

length: 15
J: TRBJ2-7
V: TRBV4-3
CDR3: CASSQDKGVTYEQYF

length: 16
J: TRBJ2-1
V: TRBV7-3
CDR3: CASSLLAGDSYNEQFF

length: 17
J: TRBJ2-6
V: TRBV7-6
CDR3: CASSLDPGGSGANVLTF

length: 15
J: TRBJ2-2
V: TRBV9
CDR3: CASSGPSLNTGELFF

length: 17
J: TRBJ1-6
V: TRBV3-1
CDR3: CASSQVIGSSYNSPLHF

length: 16
J: TRBJ1-2
V: TRBV4-3
CDR3: CASSRGLGQSNYGYTF

length: 15
J: TRBJ2-5
V: TRBV11-2
CDR3: CASSLGRTGVKAQYF

length: 15
J: TRBJ1-1
V: TRBV18
CDR3: CASSPSIVQNTEAFF

length: 14
J: TRBJ2-3
V: TRBV7-2
CDR3: CASSSGLRTDTQYF

length: 17
J: TRBJ1-5
V: TRBV4-3
CDR3: CASSQDLTRLGGQPQHF